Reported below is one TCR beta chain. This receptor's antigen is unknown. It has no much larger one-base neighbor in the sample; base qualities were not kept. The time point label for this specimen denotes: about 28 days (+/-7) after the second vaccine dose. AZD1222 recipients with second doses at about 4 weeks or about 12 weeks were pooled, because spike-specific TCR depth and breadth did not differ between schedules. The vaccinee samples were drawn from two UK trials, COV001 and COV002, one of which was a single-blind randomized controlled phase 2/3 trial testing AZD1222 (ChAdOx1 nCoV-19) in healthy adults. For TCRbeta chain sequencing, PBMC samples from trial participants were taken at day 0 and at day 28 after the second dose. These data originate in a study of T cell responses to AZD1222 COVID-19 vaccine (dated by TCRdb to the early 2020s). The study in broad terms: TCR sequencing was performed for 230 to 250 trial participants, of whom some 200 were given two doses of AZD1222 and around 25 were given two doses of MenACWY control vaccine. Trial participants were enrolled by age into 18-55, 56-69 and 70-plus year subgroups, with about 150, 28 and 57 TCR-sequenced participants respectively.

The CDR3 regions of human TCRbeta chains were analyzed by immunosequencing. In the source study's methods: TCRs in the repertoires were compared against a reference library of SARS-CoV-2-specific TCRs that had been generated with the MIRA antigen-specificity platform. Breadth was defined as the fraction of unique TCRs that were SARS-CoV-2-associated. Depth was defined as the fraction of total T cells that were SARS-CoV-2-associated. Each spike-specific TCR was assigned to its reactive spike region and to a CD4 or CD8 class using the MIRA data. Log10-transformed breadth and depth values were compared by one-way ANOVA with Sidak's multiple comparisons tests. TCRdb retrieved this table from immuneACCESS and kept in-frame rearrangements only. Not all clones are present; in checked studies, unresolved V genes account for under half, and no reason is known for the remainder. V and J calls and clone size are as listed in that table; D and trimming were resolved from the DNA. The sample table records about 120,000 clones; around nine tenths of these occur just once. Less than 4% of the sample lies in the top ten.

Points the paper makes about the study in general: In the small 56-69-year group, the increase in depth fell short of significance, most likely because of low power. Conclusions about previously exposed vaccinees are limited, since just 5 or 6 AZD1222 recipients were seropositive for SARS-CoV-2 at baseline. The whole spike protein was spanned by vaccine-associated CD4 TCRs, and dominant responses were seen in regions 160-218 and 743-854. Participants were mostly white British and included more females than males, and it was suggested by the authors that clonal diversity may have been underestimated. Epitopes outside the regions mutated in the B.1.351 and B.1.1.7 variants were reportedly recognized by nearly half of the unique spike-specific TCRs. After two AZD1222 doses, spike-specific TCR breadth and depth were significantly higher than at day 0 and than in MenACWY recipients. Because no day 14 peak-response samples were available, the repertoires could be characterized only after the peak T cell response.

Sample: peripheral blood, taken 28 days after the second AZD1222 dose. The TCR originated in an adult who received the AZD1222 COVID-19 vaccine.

The nucleotides are TGTGCCAGCAGGCTAGAACTCACAGATACGCAGTATTTT. Its coded protein is CASRLELTDTQYF. The V and J genes are TRBV6-5 and TRBJ2-3; no D gene call is confident. The trim is 6 bases for V and 2 bases for J, with a gap of 9 bases between the germline ends. The CDR3 holds 13 amino acids from the cysteine to the phenylalanine. Only CDR3 DNA remains: 39 bases, in frame from the first base. According to the germline V gene, CDR1 reads MNHEY and CDR2 reads SVGAGI.